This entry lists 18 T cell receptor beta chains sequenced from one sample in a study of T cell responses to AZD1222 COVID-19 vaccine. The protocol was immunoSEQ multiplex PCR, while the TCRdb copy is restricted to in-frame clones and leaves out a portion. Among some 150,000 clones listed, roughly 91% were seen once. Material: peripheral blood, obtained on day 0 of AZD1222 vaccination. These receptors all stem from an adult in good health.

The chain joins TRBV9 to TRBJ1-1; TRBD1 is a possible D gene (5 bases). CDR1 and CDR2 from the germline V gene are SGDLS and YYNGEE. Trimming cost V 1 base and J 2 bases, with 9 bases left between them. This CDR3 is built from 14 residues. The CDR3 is CASSVRGDNTEAFF. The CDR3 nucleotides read TGTGCCAGCAGCGTAAGGGGAGATAACACTGAAGCTTTCTTT.

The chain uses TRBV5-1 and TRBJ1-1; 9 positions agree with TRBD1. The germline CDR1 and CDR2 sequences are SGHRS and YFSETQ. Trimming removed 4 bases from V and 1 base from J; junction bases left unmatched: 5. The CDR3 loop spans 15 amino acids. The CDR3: CASSRDRAGNTEAFF. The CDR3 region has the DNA TGCGCCAGCAGCCGGGACAGGGCAGGGAACACTGAAGCTTTCTTT.

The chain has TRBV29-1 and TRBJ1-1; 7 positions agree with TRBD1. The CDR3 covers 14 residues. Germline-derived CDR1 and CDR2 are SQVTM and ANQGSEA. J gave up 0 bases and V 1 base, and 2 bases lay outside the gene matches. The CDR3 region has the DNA TGCAGCGTTGAAGGGGGACAGTTGAACACTGAAGCTTTCTTT. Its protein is CSVEGGQLNTEAFF.

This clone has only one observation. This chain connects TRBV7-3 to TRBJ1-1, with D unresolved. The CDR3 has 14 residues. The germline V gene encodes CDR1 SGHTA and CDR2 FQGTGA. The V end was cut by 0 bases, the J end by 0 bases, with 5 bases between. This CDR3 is CASSLTSMNTEAFF. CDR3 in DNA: TGTGCCAGCAGCTTAACTTCAATGAACACTGAAGCTTTCTTT.

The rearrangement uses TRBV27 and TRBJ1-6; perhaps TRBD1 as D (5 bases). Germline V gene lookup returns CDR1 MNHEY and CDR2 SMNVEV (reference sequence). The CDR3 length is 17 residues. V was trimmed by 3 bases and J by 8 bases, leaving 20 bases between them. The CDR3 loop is CASSFTPWQGRYSPLHF. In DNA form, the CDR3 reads TGTGCCAGCAGTTTTACCCCCTGGCAGGGTAGGTATTCACCCCTCCACTTT.

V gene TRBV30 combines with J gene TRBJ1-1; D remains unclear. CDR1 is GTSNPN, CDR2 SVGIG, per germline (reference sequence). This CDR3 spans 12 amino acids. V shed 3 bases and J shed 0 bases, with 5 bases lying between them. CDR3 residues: CAWRTVNTEAFF. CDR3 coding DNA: TGTGCCTGGAGGACTGTGAACACTGAAGCTTTCTTT.

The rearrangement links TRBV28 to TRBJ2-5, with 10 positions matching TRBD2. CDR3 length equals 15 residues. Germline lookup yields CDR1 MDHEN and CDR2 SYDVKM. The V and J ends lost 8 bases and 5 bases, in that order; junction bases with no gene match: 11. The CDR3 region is CASSERLAGVETQYF. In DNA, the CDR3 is TGTGCCAGCTCGGAAAGGCTAGCGGGAGTGGAGACCCAGTACTTC.

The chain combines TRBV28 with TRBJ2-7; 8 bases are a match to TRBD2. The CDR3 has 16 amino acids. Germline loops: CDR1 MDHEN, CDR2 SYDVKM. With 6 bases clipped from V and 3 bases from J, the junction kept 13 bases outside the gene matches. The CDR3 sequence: CASSPPGSGRSYEQYF. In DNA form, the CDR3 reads TGTGCCAGCAGCCCACCGGGGAGCGGGAGAAGCTACGAGCAGTACTTC.

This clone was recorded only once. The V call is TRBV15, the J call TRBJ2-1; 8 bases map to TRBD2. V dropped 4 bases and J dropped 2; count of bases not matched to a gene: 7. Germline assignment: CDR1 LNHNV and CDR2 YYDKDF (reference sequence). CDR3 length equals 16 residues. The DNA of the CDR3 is TGTGCCACCAGCACCCGGCGACTAGCGACCTACAATGAGCAGTTCTTC. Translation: CATSTRRLATYNEQFF.

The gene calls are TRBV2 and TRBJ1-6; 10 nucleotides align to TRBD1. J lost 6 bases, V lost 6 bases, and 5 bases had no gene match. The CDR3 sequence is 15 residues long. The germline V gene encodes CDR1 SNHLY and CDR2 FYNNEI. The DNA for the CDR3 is TGTGCCAGCAGAGGACAGGGGGTACCTAATTCACCCCTCCACTTT. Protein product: CASRGQGVPNSPLHF. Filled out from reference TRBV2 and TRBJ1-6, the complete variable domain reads EPEVTQTPSHQVTQMGQEVILRCVPISNHLYFYWYRQILGQKVEFLVSFYNNEISEKSEIFDDQFSVERPDGSNFTLKIRSTKLEDSAMYFCASRGQGVPNSPLHFGNGTRLTVT.

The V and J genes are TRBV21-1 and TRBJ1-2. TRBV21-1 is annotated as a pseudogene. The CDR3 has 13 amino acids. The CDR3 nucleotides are TGTGCCAGCAGCAAATACCGGACCGTGGGCTACACCTTC. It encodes CASSKYRTVGYTF.

The CDR3 sequence: CASSQEYLGAGGPWEQYF. CDR3 nucleotides: TGTGCCAGCAGCCAAGAGTATTTAGGAGCGGGAGGGCCATGGGAGCAGTACTTC. The chain is built from TRBV3-1 (or the pseudogene TRBV3-2) and TRBJ2-7; 10 bases agree with TRBD2. The germline CDR1 and CDR2 sequences are LGHDT and YNNKEL (reference sequence). The CDR3 has 18 amino acids. Germline trimming cut 0 bases from V and 7 bases from J; bases unmatched to any gene: 15.

CDR3 sequence: CASSLAGLAINEQFF. The DNA of the CDR3 is TGTGCCAGCAGCTTAGCGGGACTAGCTATCAATGAGCAGTTCTTC. The V call is TRBV7-2, the J call TRBJ2-1, with 9 bases lining up with TRBD2. V trimming: 0 bases; J trimming: 6 bases; junction bases outside the gene matches: 3. The CDR3 loop spans 15 amino acids. Germline V gene sequence: CDR1 SGHTA, CDR2 FQGNSA. Together with reference TRBV7-2 and TRBJ2-1, the CDR3 gives the full variable domain: GAGVSQSPSNKVTEKGKDVELRCDPISGHTALYWYRQSLGQGLEFLIYFQGNSAPDKSGLPSDRFSAERTGGSVSTLTIQRTQQEDSAVYLCASSLAGLAINEQFFGPGTRLTVL.

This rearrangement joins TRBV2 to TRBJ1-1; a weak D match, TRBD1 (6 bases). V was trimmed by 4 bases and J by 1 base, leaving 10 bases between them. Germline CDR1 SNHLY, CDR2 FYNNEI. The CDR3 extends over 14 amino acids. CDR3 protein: CASSVIGGNTEAFF. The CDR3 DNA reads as TGTGCCAGCAGTGTTATAGGGGGGAACACTGAAGCTTTCTTT.

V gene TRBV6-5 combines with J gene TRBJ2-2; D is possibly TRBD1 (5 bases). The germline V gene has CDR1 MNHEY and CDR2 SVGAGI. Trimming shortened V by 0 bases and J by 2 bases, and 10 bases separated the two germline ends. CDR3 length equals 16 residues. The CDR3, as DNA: TGTGCCAGCAGTTACTCCGGACAAATTAACACCGGGGAGCTGTTTTTT. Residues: CASSYSGQINTGELFF.

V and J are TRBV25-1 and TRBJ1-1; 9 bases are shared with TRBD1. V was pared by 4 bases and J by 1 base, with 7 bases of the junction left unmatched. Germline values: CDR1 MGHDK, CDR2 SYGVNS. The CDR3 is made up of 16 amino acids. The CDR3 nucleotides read TGTGCCAGCAGTGGTAACAGGGGGCTAAAGAACACTGAAGCTTTCTTT. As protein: CASSGNRGLKNTEAFF.

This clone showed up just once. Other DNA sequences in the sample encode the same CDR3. This chain's CDR3 is CASSPQGRNTEAFF. CDR3 nucleotides: TGTGCCAGCTCACCACAGGGTCGGAACACTGAAGCTTTCTTT. The V gene is TRBV18, the J gene TRBJ1-1; D uncertain. Per germline, CDR1 KGHSH and CDR2 LQKENI. The germline V and J ends were trimmed by 1 base and 1 base, with 7 bases remaining between them. The length of the CDR3 is 14 residues. Filled out from reference TRBV18 and TRBJ1-1, the complete variable domain reads NAGVMQNPRHLVRRRGQEARLRCSPMKGHSHVYWYRQLPEEGLKFMVYLQKENIIDESGMPKERFSAEFPKEGPSILRIQQVVRGDSAAYFCASSPQGRNTEAFFGQGTRLTVV.

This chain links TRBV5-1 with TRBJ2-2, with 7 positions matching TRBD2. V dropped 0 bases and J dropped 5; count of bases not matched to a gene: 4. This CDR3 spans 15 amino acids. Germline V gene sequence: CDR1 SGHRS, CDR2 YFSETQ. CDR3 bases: TGCGCCAGCAGCTTGGCCCCCGGGGGGACCGGGGAGCTGTTTTTT. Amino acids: CASSLAPGGTGELFF.